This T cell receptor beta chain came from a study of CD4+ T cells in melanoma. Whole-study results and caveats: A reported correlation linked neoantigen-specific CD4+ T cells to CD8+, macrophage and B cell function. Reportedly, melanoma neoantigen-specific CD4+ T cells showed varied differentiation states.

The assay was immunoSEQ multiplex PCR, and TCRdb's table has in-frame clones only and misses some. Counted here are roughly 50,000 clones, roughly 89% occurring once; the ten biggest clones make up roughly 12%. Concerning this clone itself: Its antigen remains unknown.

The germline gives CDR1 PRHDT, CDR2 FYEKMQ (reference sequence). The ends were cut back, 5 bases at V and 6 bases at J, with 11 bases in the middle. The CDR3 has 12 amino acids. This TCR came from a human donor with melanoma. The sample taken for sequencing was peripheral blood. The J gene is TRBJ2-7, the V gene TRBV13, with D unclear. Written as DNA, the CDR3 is TGTGCCAGCAGCCTGGACCGCTTCGAGCAGTACTTC. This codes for CASSLDRFEQYF. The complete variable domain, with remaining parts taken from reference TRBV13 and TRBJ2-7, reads AAGVIQSPRHLIKEKRETATLKCYPIPRHDTVYWYQQGPGQDPQFLISFYEKMQSDKGSIPDRFSAQQFSDYHSELNMSSLELGDSALYFCASSLDRFEQYFGPGTRLTVT.